These T cell receptor beta chains were read from a single sample in a study of shared clonotypes between healthy human individuals. TCRdb keeps only in-frame clones here, not all; method: immunoSEQ multiplex PCR. The sample yields about 1.5 million clones, roughly 96% seen once. Sequencing was performed on naive CD4+ T cells sorted from blood. The receptors here all came from a man aged 25 to 40 in good health. CDR3s include the opening cysteine and the closing phenylalanine or tryptophan. A D gene is named only where the DNA matches it firmly. Rows give clone size only sometimes, using once, few, many, or a class for an expanded clone.

V	length	D	J	size	CDR3	DNA
TRBV28	13	-	TRBJ2-7	-	CASRTTGFPREYF	TGTGCCAGCAGGACCACAGGGTTTCCGAGGGAGTACTTC
TRBV6-4	15	-	TRBJ2-2	-	CASSDSPWGAGELFF	TGTGCCAGCAGTGATTCACCGTGGGGTGCCGGGGAGCTGTTTTTT
TRBV5-8	15	-	TRBJ2-7	-	CASSYGLSRDYEQYF	TGTGCCAGCAGCTATGGACTGTCCCGCGACTACGAGCAGTACTTC
TRBV28	16	-	TRBJ2-1	-	CASSLRSGFGYNEQFF	TGTGCCAGCAGTTTGCGAAGCGGGTTCGGGTACAATGAGCAGTTCTTC
TRBV5-1	14	-	TRBJ2-1	-	CASSLVQGYNEQFF	TGCGCCAGCAGCTTGGTGCAGGGGTACAATGAGCAGTTCTTC
TRBV6-1	13	-	TRBJ2-4	-	CASRATGSNIQYF	TGTGCCAGCAGGGCAACAGGGTCAAACATTCAGTACTTC
TRBV9	14	-	TRBJ2-1	once	CASSGQTPYNEQFF	TGTGCCAGCAGCGGACAGACTCCCTACAATGAGCAGTTCTTC
TRBV5-1	14	TRBD1	TRBJ2-7	-	CASSPPGQGTEQYF	TGCGCCAGCAGCCCGCCCGGACAGGGCACCGAGCAGTACTTC
TRBV2	11	-	TRBJ2-7	-	CASSVQYEQYF	TGTGCCAGCAGTGTGCAGTACGAGCAGTACTTC
TRBV7-7	14	TRBD2	TRBJ2-1	once	CASSLSGRAGEQFF	TGTGCTAGCAGCTTAAGCGGGAGGGCGGGTGAGCAGTTCTTC
TRBV7-9	14	TRBD1	TRBJ2-5	-	CASSLTGGAKTQYF	TGTGCCAGCAGCCTGACAGGGGGCGCGAAGACCCAGTACTTC
TRBV30	14	-	TRBJ2-2	-	CALVGRGNTGELFF	TGTGCCCTCGTGGGGCGCGGAAACACCGGGGAGCTGTTTTTT
TRBV28	11	-	TRBJ1-5	-	CASSKARAQHF	TGTGCCAGCAGTAAGGCGAGGGCCCAGCATTTT
TRBV15	15	-	TRBJ1-3	-	CATSSDRSSGNTIYF	TGTGCCACCAGCAGTGACAGGAGCTCTGGAAACACCATATATTTT
TRBV27	13	-	TRBJ2-3	-	CATKSESTDTQYF	TGTGCCACCAAGTCTGAGAGCACAGATACGCAGTATTTT
TRBV5-1	17	-	TRBJ2-3	-	CASSLEAYGGATDTQYF	TGCGCCAGCAGCTTGGAGGCGTATGGCGGGGCCACAGATACGCAGTATTTT
TRBV5-4	14	TRBD1	TRBJ1-2	-	CASSRDRGYYGYTF	TGTGCCAGCAGTCGGGACAGGGGCTACTATGGCTACACCTTC
TRBV6-5	14	TRBD2	TRBJ2-1	-	CASKELAVYNEQFF	TGTGCCAGCAAGGAACTAGCGGTTTACAATGAGCAGTTCTTC
TRBV5-5	14	-	TRBJ1-4	-	CASSLGVGVEKLFF	TGTGCCAGCAGCTTAGGTGTGGGAGTTGAAAAACTGTTTTTT
TRBV27	14	TRBD1	TRBJ1-5	-	CASSRDRYNQPQHF	TGTGCCAGCAGCCGGGACAGGTACAATCAGCCCCAGCATTTT
TRBV9	15	TRBD1	TRBJ2-5	-	CASSVGTGGQETQYF	TGTGCCAGCAGCGTAGGCACAGGGGGGCAGGAGACCCAGTACTTC
TRBV6-5	15	TRBD2	TRBJ2-3	-	CASSSGLPFTDTQYF	TGTGCCAGCAGCTCGGGACTACCGTTCACAGATACGCAGTATTTT
TRBV10-3	15	-	TRBJ1-2	-	CAISDLSGVFYGYTF	TGTGCCATCAGTGACCTCTCTGGGGTTTTCTATGGCTACACCTTC
TRBV11-2	14	TRBD2	TRBJ2-4	-	CASSLDPGEGIQYF	TGTGCCAGCAGCCTTGATCCGGGGGAGGGCATTCAGTACTTC
TRBV19	16	TRBD2	TRBJ2-1	-	CASRIIAGGPYNEQFF	TGTGCCAGTAGGATCATAGCGGGAGGGCCTTACAATGAGCAGTTCTTC
TRBV18	14	-	TRBJ1-1	-	CASSRPHTGTEAFF	TGTGCCAGCTCCCGCCCCCATACGGGCACTGAAGCTTTCTTT
TRBV28	13	-	TRBJ1-5	-	CASSLLGAQPQHF	TGTGCCAGCAGCCTCCTCGGGGCTCAGCCCCAGCATTTT
TRBV11-2	18	TRBD2	TRBJ2-5	-	CASSLEGLAGGRQETQYF	TGTGCCAGCAGCTTAGAGGGACTAGCGGGAGGGCGGCAAGAGACCCAGTACTTC
TRBV28	18	-	TRBJ2-6	-	CASSLIAGQTSGANVLTF	TGTGCCAGCAGTTTAATTGCGGGTCAAACCTCTGGGGCCAACGTCCTGACTTTC
TRBV19	16	TRBD2	TRBJ2-5	-	CATSRYGREGQETQYF	TGTGCCACCAGCCGTTATGGGCGGGAGGGCCAAGAGACCCAGTACTTC
TRBV11-2	14	TRBD1	TRBJ2-1	-	CASSSGQGARGQFF	TGTGCCAGCAGCTCGGGACAGGGGGCGCGGGGGCAGTTCTTC
TRBV7-8	16	TRBD2	TRBJ2-7	-	CASSRLGTSGYYEQYF	TGTGCCAGCAGCCGCCTCGGGACTAGCGGGTATTACGAGCAGTACTTC
TRBV7-9	16	TRBD1	TRBJ2-1	-	CASSRTGTGGLDEQFF	TGTGCCAGCAGCCGAACCGGGACAGGGGGTCTCGATGAGCAGTTCTTC
TRBV7-2	16	TRBD2	TRBJ2-7	-	CASSRSTSTRVYEQYF	TGTGCCAGCAGCAGATCGACTAGCACAAGGGTCTACGAGCAGTACTTC
TRBV6-6	16	TRBD1	TRBJ2-5	-	CASSYYGQGVQETQYF	TGTGCCAGCAGTTACTACGGACAGGGGGTTCAAGAGACCCAGTACTTC
TRBV25-1	12	-	TRBJ1-2	-	CASSDGPKGYTF	TGTGCCAGCAGTGATGGCCCCAAGGGCTACACCTTC
TRBV20-1	11	-	TRBJ2-1	-	CSASRVAEQFF	TGCAGTGCTAGCAGGGTGGCTGAGCAGTTCTTC
TRBV2	13	-	TRBJ1-1	-	CASRGRRDTEAFF	TGTGCCAGCCGGGGAAGGCGGGACACTGAAGCTTTCTTT
TRBV5-4	15	-	TRBJ2-7	-	CASSDPQAGSYEQYF	TGTGCCAGCAGCGACCCCCAAGCCGGATCGTACGAGCAGTACTTC
TRBV7-9	15	-	TRBJ1-4	-	CASSLARGYIEKLFF	TGTGCCAGCAGCTTAGCGCGGGGGTATATTGAAAAACTGTTTTTT
TRBV18	15	TRBD1	TRBJ1-1	-	CASSPLRQGVTEAFF	TGTGCCAGCTCACCATTGAGACAGGGAGTCACTGAAGCTTTCTTT
TRBV15	18	TRBD2	TRBJ2-1	-	CATSSRGSGRAHYNEQFF	TGTGCCACCAGCTCCCGGGGTAGCGGGAGGGCCCACTACAATGAGCAGTTCTTC
TRBV18	15	-	TRBJ2-5	-	CASSPVLGRQETQYF	TGTGCCAGCTCACCTGTTCTAGGGCGCCAAGAGACCCAGTACTTC
TRBV11-2	16	TRBD1	TRBJ1-1	once	CASSLVWTGPNTEAFF	TGTGCCAGCAGCTTAGTTTGGACAGGGCCGAACACTGAAGCTTTCTTT
TRBV6-1	15	-	TRBJ1-1	-	CASSGNRVGSTEAFF	TGTGCCAGCAGCGGAAACAGGGTGGGGAGCACTGAAGCTTTCTTT
TRBV28	15	TRBD2	TRBJ2-1	-	CASSLSGGRANEQFF	TGTGCCAGCAGTTTATCCGGCGGGAGGGCAAATGAGCAGTTCTTC
TRBV6-1	13	-	TRBJ2-7	-	CASSEGGWGEQYF	TGTGCCAGCAGTGAAGGGGGGTGGGGTGAGCAGTACTTC
TRBV5-1	14	TRBD2	TRBJ2-3	-	CASSQSGSADTQYF	TGCGCCAGCAGCCAGAGCGGGAGCGCAGATACGCAGTATTTT
TRBV9	13	-	TRBJ1-4	few	CASSDWAGEKLFF	TGTGCCAGCAGCGACTGGGCGGGTGAAAAACTGTTTTTT
TRBV29-1	15	-	TRBJ2-7	-	CSARVGSQPYYEQYF	TGCAGCGCACGGGTTGGCAGTCAACCTTACTACGAGCAGTACTTC
TRBV7-8	19	TRBD2	TRBJ2-1	-	CASSLRTSGQITPRNEQFF	TGTGCCAGCAGCTTAAGGACTAGCGGGCAGATTACCCCCCGCAATGAGCAGTTCTTC
TRBV6-6	14	-	TRBJ1-5	-	CASTRDNSNQPQHF	TGTGCCAGCACGCGAGATAATAGCAATCAGCCCCAGCATTTT
TRBV28	16	TRBD2	TRBJ2-1	-	CASSPIAGGGGNEQFF	TGTGCCAGCAGTCCTATAGCGGGAGGAGGTGGCAATGAGCAGTTCTTC
TRBV10-3	14	-	TRBJ2-7	-	CAISESSGRNEQYF	TGTGCCATCAGTGAGTCGTCGGGGCGAAACGAGCAGTACTTC
TRBV19	19	TRBD2	TRBJ2-2	-	CASSIGDLAGGPRAGELFF	TGTGCCAGTAGTATAGGGGACTTAGCGGGAGGGCCACGGGCCGGGGAGCTGTTTTTT
TRBV5-6	13	-	TRBJ2-3	-	CASSPGPRDTQYF	TGTGCCAGCAGCCCCGGGCCAAGGGATACGCAGTATTTT
TRBV19	13	-	TRBJ2-1	-	CASSTRTHDGQFF	TGTGCCAGTAGTACCCGGACCCATGACGGGCAGTTCTTC
TRBV5-1	17	-	TRBJ2-2	once	CASSLGPSGPNTGELFF	TGCGCCAGCAGCTTGGGGCCGAGCGGGCCGAACACCGGGGAGCTGTTTTTT
TRBV11-3	13	-	TRBJ1-1	-	CASSLGGTKEAFF	TGTGCCAGCAGCTTGGGAGGTACGAAGGAAGCTTTCTTT